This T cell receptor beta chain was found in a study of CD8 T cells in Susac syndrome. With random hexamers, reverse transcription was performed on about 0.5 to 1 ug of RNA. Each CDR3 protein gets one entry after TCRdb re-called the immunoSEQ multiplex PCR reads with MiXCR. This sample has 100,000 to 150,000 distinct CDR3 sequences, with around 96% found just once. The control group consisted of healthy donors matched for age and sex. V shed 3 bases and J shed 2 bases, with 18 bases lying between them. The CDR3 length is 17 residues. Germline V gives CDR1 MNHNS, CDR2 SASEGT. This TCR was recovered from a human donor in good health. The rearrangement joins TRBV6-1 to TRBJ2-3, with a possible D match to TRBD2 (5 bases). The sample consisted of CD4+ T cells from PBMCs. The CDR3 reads CASSDQTRRANTDTQYF. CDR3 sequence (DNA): TGTGCCAGCAGTGACCAGACCCGGCGGGCCAACACAGATACGCAGTATTTT.